These T cell receptor beta chains were read from a single sample in a study of post-analysis software for immune sequencing data. TCRdb re-analysed the PCR reads in MiXCR, keeping a single row per CDR3 protein. The table includes about 430,000 distinct CDR3 sequences, over 30% detected once. The sample was blood. The origin of the receptors is a girl aged 2 to 10 with multiple sclerosis. Both conserved end residues are part of each CDR3. D genes are given only for firm matches. Size tells how often a clone was seen (once, few, many) or the class of an expanded clone, and some rows leave it out.

TRBV3-1,-,18,TRBJ2-6,-,TGTGCCAGCAGCCAAGACAGGATAAGTTCTTCTGGGGCCAACGTCCTGACTTTC,CASSQDRISSSGANVLTF
TRBV7-2,-,13,TRBJ2-7,TRBD1,TGTGCCAGCGGGACAGGGGCGACCTACGAGCAGTACTTC,CASGTGATYEQYF
TRBV29-1,few,14,TRBJ2-1,-,TGCAGCGTTGAACCTAGATCGGAGTGGAATGAGCAGTTCTTC,CSVEPRSEWNEQFF
TRBV28,-,14,TRBJ2-5,-,TGTGCCAGCAGCAACCAGGGGCCTCCCGGGACCCAGTACTTC,CASSNQGPPGTQYF
TRBV25-1,-,14,TRBJ1-6,-,TGTGCCAGCAGCGATACCTATTGGGGCTCACCCCCCCACTTT,CASSDTYWGSPPHF
TRBV24-1,-,17,TRBJ2-3,TRBD2,TGTGCCACCAGTGATTTGGGACTAGCTGTCGACACAGATACGCAGTATTTT,CATSDLGLAVDTDTQYF
TRBV11-2,-,12,TRBJ1-1,-,TGTGCCAGCAGCTCCAACGGCCCAGAAGCTTTCTTT,CASSSNGPEAFF
TRBV15,few,15,TRBJ2-7,TRBD2,TGTGCCACCAGCAGAGATCTAGCGGGATCCCGACGGCAGTACTTC,CATSRDLAGSRRQYF
TRBV12-5,-,12,TRBJ2-3,-,TGTGCTAGTGGTTTTTTGGAGGCTACGCAGTATTTT,CASGFLEATQYF
TRBV10-3,few,13,TRBJ2-5,TRBD1,TGTGCCATTAGGACAGGGGAACAAGAGACCCAGTACTTC,CAIRTGEQETQYF
TRBV24-1,-,12,TRBJ2-5,-,TGTGCCACCAGTGATGTCCAAGAGACCCAGTACTTC,CATSDVQETQYF